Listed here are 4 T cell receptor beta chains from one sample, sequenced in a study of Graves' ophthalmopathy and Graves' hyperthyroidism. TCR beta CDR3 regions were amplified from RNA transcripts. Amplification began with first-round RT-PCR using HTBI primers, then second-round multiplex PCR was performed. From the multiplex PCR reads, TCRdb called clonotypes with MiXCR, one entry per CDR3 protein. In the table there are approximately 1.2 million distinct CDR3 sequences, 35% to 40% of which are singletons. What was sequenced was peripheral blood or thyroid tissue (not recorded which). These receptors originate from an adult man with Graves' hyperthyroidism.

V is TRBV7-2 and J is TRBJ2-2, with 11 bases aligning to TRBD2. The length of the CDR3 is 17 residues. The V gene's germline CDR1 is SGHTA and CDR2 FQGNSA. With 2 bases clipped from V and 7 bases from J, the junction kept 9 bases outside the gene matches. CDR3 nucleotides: TGTGCCAGCAGCTTATTGCCCACTAGCGGGAGTGTCGGGGAGCTGTTTTTT. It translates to CASSLLPTSGSVGELFF.

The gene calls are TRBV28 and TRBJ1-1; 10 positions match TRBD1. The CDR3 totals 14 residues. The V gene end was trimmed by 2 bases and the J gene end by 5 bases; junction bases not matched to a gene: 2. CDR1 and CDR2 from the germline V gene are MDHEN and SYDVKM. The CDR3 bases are TGTGCCAGCAGTTTACCGGACAGGGGGACTGAAGCTTTCTTT. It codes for CASSLPDRGTEAFF.

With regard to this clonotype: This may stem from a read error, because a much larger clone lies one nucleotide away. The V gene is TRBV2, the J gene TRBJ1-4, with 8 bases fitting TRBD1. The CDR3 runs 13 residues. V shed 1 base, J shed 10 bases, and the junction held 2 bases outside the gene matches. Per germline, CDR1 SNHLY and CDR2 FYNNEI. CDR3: CASSEDRGGKLFF. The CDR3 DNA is TGTGCCAGCAGTGAAGACAGGGGGGGAAAACTGTTTTTT.

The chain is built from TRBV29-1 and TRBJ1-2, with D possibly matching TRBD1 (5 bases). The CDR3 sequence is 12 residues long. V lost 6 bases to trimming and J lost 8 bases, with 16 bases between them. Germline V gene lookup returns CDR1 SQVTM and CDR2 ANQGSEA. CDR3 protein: CSVLPGVGGYTF. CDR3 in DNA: TGCAGCGTCCTCCCGGGGGTTGGCGGCTACACCTTC.